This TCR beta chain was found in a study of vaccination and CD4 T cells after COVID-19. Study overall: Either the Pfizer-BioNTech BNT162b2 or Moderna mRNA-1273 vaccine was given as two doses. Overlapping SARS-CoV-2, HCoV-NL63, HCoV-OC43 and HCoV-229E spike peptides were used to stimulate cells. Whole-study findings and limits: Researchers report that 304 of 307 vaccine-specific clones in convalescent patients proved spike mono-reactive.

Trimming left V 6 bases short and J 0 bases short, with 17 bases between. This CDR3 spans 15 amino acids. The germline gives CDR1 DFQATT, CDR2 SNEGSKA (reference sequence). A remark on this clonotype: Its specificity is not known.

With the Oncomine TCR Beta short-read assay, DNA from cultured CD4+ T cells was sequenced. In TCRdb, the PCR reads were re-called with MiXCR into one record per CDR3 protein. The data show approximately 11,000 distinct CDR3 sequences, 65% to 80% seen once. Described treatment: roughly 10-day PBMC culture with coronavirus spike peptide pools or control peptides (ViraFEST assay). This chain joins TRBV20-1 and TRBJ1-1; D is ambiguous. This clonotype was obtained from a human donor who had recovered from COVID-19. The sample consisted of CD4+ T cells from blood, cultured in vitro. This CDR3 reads CSAPGRLRMNTEAFF. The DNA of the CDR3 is TGCAGTGCCCCCGGACGGTTAAGAATGAACACTGAAGCTTTCTTT.